Listed below are T cell receptor beta chains from one sample, sequenced in a study of T-cell reconstitution after alpha-beta-depleted transplantation in children. TCRdb independently ran MiXCR on the PCR reads; one entry per CDR3 protein. The profile shows some 250,000 distinct CDR3 sequences, approximately 12% of them singletons. The sequencing here drew on PBMCs from the stem cell graft donor, taken from the stem cell graft. These receptors all come from a human donor who donated a stem cell graft to a child with acute lymphoblastic leukemia. Each CDR3 is given with its conserved first and last residue. Only some rows state a clone size, as once, few, many or a class for expanded clones.

clone_size	v_call	j_call	cdr3_aa
many	TRBV4-3	TRBJ2-5	CASSQDSGGPTTQYF
many	TRBV7-9	TRBJ2-5	CASSLGLAGGGETQYF
few	TRBV12-3/TRBV12-4	TRBJ1-2	CATAGGQTYGYTF
many	TRBV12-3/TRBV12-4	TRBJ2-2	CASSLILSAPNTGELFF
many	TRBV6-5	TRBJ2-5	CASSYTTGGQETQYF
many	TRBV28	TRBJ1-2	CASSTLVYNYGYTF
many	TRBV27	TRBJ2-1	CASSSRTSGSNEQFF
many	TRBV7-2	TRBJ1-6	CASSLSPGQVLHF
many	TRBV9	TRBJ2-1	CASSVGLADYNEQFF
many	TRBV12-3/TRBV12-4	TRBJ2-1	CASSLGLVANEQFF
many	TRBV20-1	TRBJ2-5	CSARDRGKETQYF
many	TRBV6-5	TRBJ2-1	CASSSWRGYNEQFF
.	TRBV28	TRBJ1-2	CASSIDQRAWGYTF
many	TRBV29-1	TRBJ1-2	CSVESHRGEAVYGYTF
.	TRBV7-2	TRBJ2-7	CASSPIGPYEQYF
.	TRBV7-9	TRBJ2-5	CASRAPGAWETQYF
many	TRBV12-3/TRBV12-4	TRBJ1-3	CASSPNHGSSGNTIYF
many	TRBV29-1	TRBJ1-1	CSVERDTDTEAFF
many	TRBV7-8	TRBJ1-3	CASGRQESSGNTIYF
many	TRBV6-2/TRBV6-3	TRBJ1-1	CASSYPGGQLNTEAFF
many	TRBV9	TRBJ2-5	CASSVGASGRETQYF
many	TRBV14	TRBJ2-2	CASSQRDTNTGELFF
many	TRBV5-1	TRBJ2-1	CASSFVRGQSEQFF
.	TRBV10-3	TRBJ2-2	CAISEGTGQTGELFF
many	TRBV29-1	TRBJ1-5	CSVATGTGFDQPQHF
many	TRBV6-1	TRBJ2-2	CASNERRGGAGELFF
many	TRBV4-2	TRBJ2-5	CASSQAYGTGTETQYF